The next 13 T cell receptor beta chains were all read from a single sample in a study of blood T cell repertoires in COVID-19. Produced via immunoSEQ multiplex PCR; TCRdb's table is partial and in-frame only. The data show roughly 250,000 clones, around four fifths seen once. Sequenced: peripheral blood. Receptors were obtained from a woman aged 80 or over with acute or convalescent COVID-19.

This clone came up once. The J gene is TRBJ2-7, the V gene TRBV7-9; perhaps TRBD2 as D (7 bases). The germline V gene has CDR1 SEHNR and CDR2 FQNEAQ (reference sequence). The CDR3 is 15 residues long. The V end lost 5 bases, the J end lost 6 bases, and 20 bases lay between the germline ends. DNA of the CDR3: TGTGCCAGCAGCCCCGCGACGGGGGGCTATGGCGAGCAGTACTTC. Residues: CASSPATGGYGEQYF.

This clone was seen only once. J is TRBJ2-1 and V is TRBV9; the match to TRBD2 covers 13 bases. The CDR3 loop spans 17 amino acids. V gave up 3 bases and J gave up 5 bases; unmatched junction bases: 8. Germline V lookup: CDR1 SGDLS, CDR2 YYNGEE. The CDR3 region is CASSAGLAGVADNEQFF. Here the CDR3 DNA reads TGTGCCAGCAGCGCCGGACTAGCGGGAGTGGCAGACAATGAGCAGTTCTTC.

The chain couples TRBV14 to TRBJ1-4, with D perhaps TRBD1 (6 bases). V gave up 6 bases and J gave up 8 bases, with 13 bases separating them. CDR3 length: 13 amino acids. Germline CDR1 reads SGHDN; CDR2 reads FVKESK. CDR3 in amino acids: CASSRGGREKLFF. The CDR3 DNA reads TGTGCCAGCAGTCGCGGGGGGCGAGAAAAACTGTTTTTT.

This clone was observed a few times. The chain joins TRBV19 to TRBJ2-4; TRBD1 matches at 9 bases. This CDR3 has 16 amino acids. From germline, CDR1 is LNHDA and CDR2 SQIVND (reference sequence). The V gene end was trimmed by 6 bases and the J gene end by 2 bases; junction bases not matched to a gene: 8. In DNA, the CDR3 is TGTGCCAGTAGCCCGGGACAGGGATTGACCAAAAACATTCAGTACTTC. Translating it yields CASSPGQGLTKNIQYF.

In its sample, this clone was seen once. The V call is TRBV5-4, the J call TRBJ2-3; D might be TRBD2 (5 bases). The CDR3 runs to 16 residues. Germline V lookup: CDR1 SGHNT, CDR2 YYREEE (reference sequence). V was cut by 2 bases and J by 0 bases, with 13 bases left in between. The CDR3 spells CASSLKASSSTDTQYF. DNA for the CDR3: TGTGCCAGCAGCTTAAAAGCTAGCTCCAGCACAGATACGCAGTATTTT.

The chain uses TRBV10-3 and TRBJ2-3; 8 positions agree with TRBD2. Germline CDR1 is ENHRY and CDR2 is SYGVKD. The CDR3 runs to 14 residues. After removal of 7 bases from V and 1 base from J, the junction contained 4 bases not matched to a gene. Here the CDR3 reads CAIKAGDGTDTQYF. CDR3 DNA: TGTGCCATCAAAGCGGGAGATGGCACAGATACGCAGTATTTT.

This sequence joins TRBV24-1 and TRBJ2-3; no clear D. The CDR3 has 14 residues. Germline CDR1 is KGHDR and CDR2 is SFDVKD. The V end lost 3 bases, the J end lost 1 base, and 7 bases lay between the germline ends. The CDR3 nucleotides are TGTGCCACCAGTGATAAGCGACGCACAGATACGCAGTATTTT. Residues: CATSDKRRTDTQYF.

This rearrangement joins TRBV5-1 to TRBJ2-1, with TRBD1 matching 9 bases. V trimming: 2 bases; J trimming: 7 bases; junction bases outside the gene matches: 7. Germline CDR1 reads SGHRS; CDR2 reads YFSETQ. The CDR3 is made up of 15 amino acids. The CDR3 DNA is TGCGCCAGCAGCTTTGTCGGGACAGGGACGAATGAGCAGTTCTTC. Encoded protein: CASSFVGTGTNEQFF.

The chain employs TRBV9 and TRBJ1-3; D is ambiguous. The CDR3 totals 13 residues. V lost 3 bases, J lost 2 bases, and 6 bases lay in between. The germline CDR1 and CDR2 sequences are SGDLS and YYNGEE. The CDR3 spells CASSESAGNTIYF. The CDR3 nucleotides read TGTGCCAGCAGCGAATCGGCTGGAAACACCATATATTTT. The whole variable domain, remainder taken from reference TRBV9 and TRBJ1-3, is DSGVTQTPKHLITATGQRVTLRCSPRSGDLSVYWYQQSLDQGLQFLIQYYNGEERAKGNILERFSAQQFPDLHSELNLSSLELGDSALYFCASSESAGNTIYFGEGSWLTVV.

The V and J genes are TRBV28 and TRBJ1-1; the match to TRBD1 covers 8 bases. Germline CDR1 is MDHEN and CDR2 is SYDVKM. The J segment lost 7 bases and the V segment lost 5 bases, leaving 12 bases of the junction unmatched. The CDR3 runs to 15 residues. The CDR3 loop reads CASSPPATGAGEAFF. CDR3 sequence (DNA): TGTGCCAGCAGTCCGCCAGCGACAGGGGCGGGTGAAGCTTTCTTT.

Only one count was recorded for this clone. The chain links TRBV5-1 to TRBJ2-1; 11 nucleotides agree with TRBD1. J lost 9 bases, V lost 0 bases, and 5 bases had no gene match. The germline V gene encodes CDR1 SGHRS and CDR2 YFSETQ. The CDR3 contains 15 residues. The CDR3 nucleotides are TGCGCCAGCAGCTTGGGAGGACAGGGGGCGGGTGAGCAGTTCTTC. Translated, it gives CASSLGGQGAGEQFF.

This clone has a single count. This chain links TRBV27 with TRBJ1-4; possible D gene TRBD1, 6 bases. The V end was cut by 6 bases, the J end by 8 bases, with 13 bases between. The CDR3 length is 13 residues. Per the germline V gene, CDR1 is MNHEY and CDR2 is SMNVEV (reference sequence). In nucleotides, the CDR3 is TGTGCCAGCAGGCCGACAGGTTGGGAAAAACTGTTTTTT. Translating it yields CASRPTGWEKLFF.

This chain uses TRBV29-1 with TRBJ2-2; 11 positions match TRBD2. This CDR3 has 17 residues. Trimming at V came to 3 bases and at J to 1 base, leaving 7 bases not matched to a gene. CDR1 and CDR2 from the germline V gene are SQVTM and ANQGSEA. The CDR3 spells CSVDNPSGGLNTGELFF. CDR3 coding DNA: TGCAGCGTTGATAATCCTAGCGGGGGGCTGAACACCGGGGAGCTGTTTTTT.